The 27 T cell receptor beta chains presented below share a single source sample, sequenced in a study of CD8 T cells in Susac syndrome. Reverse transcription used roughly 0.5 to 1 ug RNA and random hexamers. TCRdb itself ran the immunoSEQ multiplex PCR reads through MiXCR, one entry per CDR3 protein. The profile shows under 200,000 distinct CDR3 sequences, 95% of them singletons. What was sequenced was CD8+ T cells from PBMCs. The receptors come from a human donor with multiple sclerosis.

The chain uses TRBV9 and TRBJ2-7; D may be TRBD1 (5 bases). The CDR3 has 12 residues. V gave up 3 bases and J gave up 3 bases, with 7 bases separating them. Germline V gene data show CDR1 as SGDLS and CDR2 as YYNGEE. The CDR3 DNA sequence: TGTGCCAGCAGCGCAGGGAACTACGAGCAGTACTTC. Translation: CASSAGNYEQYF.

This chain connects TRBV27 to TRBJ1-2; D is unresolved. Trimming removed 1 base at V and 3 bases at J, with 9 bases between. The CDR3 spans 14 residues. CDR1 and CDR2 from the germline V gene are MNHEY and SMNVEV (reference sequence). CDR3 in amino acids: CASSLYSRDYGYTF. The CDR3 nucleotides read TGTGCCAGCAGTTTATACAGTCGGGACTATGGCTACACCTTC.

This sequence joins TRBV19 and TRBJ1-2, with D unresolved. CDR3 size: 9 residues. Germline lookup yields CDR1 LNHDA and CDR2 SQIVND (reference sequence). The DNA of the CDR3 is TGTTGTGGCCCGACCTCGTACACCTTC. Encoded protein: CCGPTSYTF.

This chain connects TRBV3-1 to TRBJ2-3, with TRBD1 matching 9 bases. There are 16 residues in the CDR3. The germline V gene encodes CDR1 LGHDT and CDR2 YNNKEL (reference sequence). V lost 5 bases to trimming and J lost 5 bases; unmatched junction nucleotides: 11. This CDR3 is CASSAGTGFRGDTQYF. CDR3 sequence (DNA): TGTGCCAGCAGCGCCGGGACAGGGTTTCGGGGAGATACGCAGTATTTT.

The V and J genes are TRBV2 and TRBJ2-7; 9 bases align to TRBD1. CDR3 length: 18 amino acids. Losses at the gene ends were 8 bases for V and 1 base for J; bases not matched to a gene: 18. Germline assignment: CDR1 SNHLY and CDR2 FYNNEI. The CDR3 reads CASAYPPPGQGLSYEQYF. As DNA, the CDR3 is TGTGCCAGCGCCTACCCCCCTCCGGGACAGGGTTTATCCTACGAGCAGTACTTC.

The rearrangement uses TRBV30 and TRBJ1-5; 7 nucleotides agree with TRBD1. The V and J ends lost 1 base and 7 bases, in that order; junction bases with no gene match: 10. CDR1 is GTSNPN and CDR2 is SVGIG in the germline V gene (reference sequence). The CDR3 is 15 amino acids. The CDR3 region is CAWSDGTAYSQPQHF. Here the CDR3 DNA reads TGTGCCTGGAGTGACGGGACAGCCTACTCACAGCCCCAGCATTTT.

This sequence joins TRBV9 and TRBJ2-1; TRBD2 aligns across 13 bases. The CDR3 length is 15 residues. Germline CDR1 is SGDLS and CDR2 is YYNGEE. With V trimmed by 3 bases and J by 7 bases, 4 bases remained unmatched. In DNA, the CDR3 is TGTGCCAGCAGCGCCACGGGACTAGCGGGGAATGAGCAGTTCTTC. As protein: CASSATGLAGNEQFF. The full variable domain, its missing parts supplied by reference TRBV9 and TRBJ2-1, is DSGVTQTPKHLITATGQRVTLRCSPRSGDLSVYWYQQSLDQGLQFLIQYYNGEERAKGNILERFSAQQFPDLHSELNLSSLELGDSALYFCASSATGLAGNEQFFGPGTRLTVL.

The gene calls are TRBV3-1 and TRBJ1-2, with D unclear. The CDR3 totals 13 residues. Germline-derived CDR1 and CDR2 are LGHDT and YNNKEL (reference sequence). Trimming removed 1 base at V and 5 bases at J, with 8 bases between. CDR3 DNA sequence: TGTGCCAGCAGCCAAGGGGCGCGATATGGCTACACCTTC. Amino acid sequence: CASSQGARYGYTF.

The chain has TRBV20-1 and TRBJ2-3, with D possibly matching TRBD1 (6 bases). Germline lookup yields CDR1 DFQATT and CDR2 SNEGSKA (reference sequence). This CDR3 is built from 13 residues. Trimming stripped 3 bases from V and 2 bases from J, with 9 bases between. The CDR3 loop reads CSASNRDTDTQYF. The CDR3 DNA sequence: TGCAGTGCTAGCAACAGGGACACAGATACGCAGTATTTT.

The rearrangement uses TRBV28 and TRBJ2-5; 14 bases are shared with TRBD2. Germline loops: CDR1 MDHEN, CDR2 SYDVKM. After removal of 5 bases from V and 1 base from J, the junction contained 0 bases not matched to a gene. The CDR3 runs to 15 residues. The CDR3 sequence is CASSGTSGGQETQYF. CDR3 nucleotides: TGTGCCAGCAGTGGGACTAGCGGGGGCCAAGAGACCCAGTACTTC.

The V call is TRBV6-5, the J call TRBJ1-2, with D perhaps TRBD1 (5 bases). Germline assignment: CDR1 MNHEY and CDR2 SVGAGI. The CDR3 runs 16 residues. Deletions cut 0 bases from V and 1 base from J, with 12 bases between. CDR3 DNA: TGTGCCAGCAGTTACTCCGACAGCGCCGTTAACTATGGCTACACCTTC. It translates to CASSYSDSAVNYGYTF.

The V gene is TRBV27, the J gene TRBJ2-7; 7 bases are shared with TRBD2. V was clipped by 6 bases and J by 0 bases; unmatched bases: 8. The CDR3 totals 15 residues. The germline gives CDR1 MNHEY, CDR2 SMNVEV (reference sequence). CDR3 nucleotides: TGTGCCAGCAGCTGGGGAGGGAGTAGCTCCTACGAGCAGTACTTC. This gives the protein CASSWGGSSSYEQYF.

The V gene is TRBV20-1, the J gene TRBJ2-1; perhaps TRBD2 as D (5 bases). Germline V gene data show CDR1 as DFQATT and CDR2 as SNEGSKA (reference sequence). The CDR3 length is 14 residues. Trimming pared 3 bases from V and 5 bases from J, leaving 14 bases between. This chain's CDR3 is CSARSGRYNNEQFF. The CDR3 DNA reads TGCAGTGCTAGGAGCGGAAGATATAACAATGAGCAGTTCTTC.

This chain uses TRBV20-1 with TRBJ2-7; D ambiguous. The CDR3 has 13 amino acids. V was shortened by 6 bases and J by 3 bases, with 15 bases between the two germline ends. The germline gives CDR1 DFQATT, CDR2 SNEGSKA (reference sequence). The CDR3 loop reads CSAAPGSHYEQYF. DNA of the CDR3: TGCAGTGCCGCACCAGGCTCCCACTACGAGCAGTACTTC.

This chain connects TRBV4-1 to TRBJ2-3, with 7 positions matching TRBD1. The CDR3 is 17 amino acids. Germline lookup yields CDR1 MGHRA and CDR2 YSYEKL. Germline trimming cut 1 base from V and 2 bases from J; bases unmatched to any gene: 9. The CDR3 protein is CASSQVVQGPSTDTQYF. CDR3 sequence (DNA): TGCGCCAGCAGCCAAGTGGTACAGGGGCCCTCCACAGATACGCAGTATTTT.

The V call is TRBV25-1, the J call TRBJ2-1; 12 bases match TRBD2. Germline V CDR1 and CDR2: MGHDK, SYGVNS. Trimming took 8 bases from V and 6 from J; bases not matched to a gene: 5. The CDR3 consists of 14 residues. CDR3 residues: CASGLAGGVNEQFF. The CDR3 DNA reads as TGTGCCAGCGGCCTAGCGGGAGGGGTCAATGAGCAGTTCTTC.

The rearrangement links TRBV4-1 to TRBJ1-2, with D maybe TRBD1 (5 bases). V was clipped by 5 bases and J by 8 bases, with 21 bases between them. CDR3 size: 15 residues. Germline CDR1 is MGHRA and CDR2 is YSYEKL. The CDR3 nucleotides read TGCGCCAGCAGCAAATCACGGGGCCCAACCGACGGCTACACCTTC. Protein: CASSKSRGPTDGYTF.

For the CDR3, the DNA is TGTGCCAGCAGTTTTGTGGCAGGGCAAGGCTACACCTTC. Its translation is CASSFVAGQGYTF. The J gene is TRBJ1-2, the V gene TRBV27; D is possibly TRBD1 (5 bases). V was cut by 3 bases and J by 8 bases, with 13 bases left in between. This CDR3 contains 13 residues. In germline, CDR1 is MNHEY, CDR2 SMNVEV (reference sequence).

V is TRBV7-9 and J is TRBJ1-1; 11 bases line up with TRBD1. V was pared by 6 bases and J by 3 bases, with 9 bases of the junction left unmatched. The CDR3 consists of 16 residues. Germline V gene sequence: CDR1 SEHNR, CDR2 FQNEAQ (reference sequence). The CDR3 DNA sequence: TGTGCCAGCAGAAAAGGACAGGGGGCATCGCACACTGAAGCTTTCTTT. This translates into CASRKGQGASHTEAFF.

V gene TRBV7-9 combines with J gene TRBJ2-3; 10 bases agree with TRBD2. The V gene's germline CDR1 is SEHNR and CDR2 FQNEAQ (reference sequence). The CDR3 consists of 16 residues. Trimming removed 5 bases from V and 2 bases from J; junction bases left unmatched: 7. The chain's CDR3 is CASSPASGGNTDTQYF. DNA for the CDR3: TGTGCCAGCAGCCCGGCTAGCGGGGGAAACACAGATACGCAGTATTTT.

The genes are TRBV29-1 and TRBJ2-7; D remains ambiguous. V was clipped by 1 base and J by 0 bases, with 7 bases between them. The CDR3 covers 13 residues. CDR1 is SQVTM and CDR2 is ANQGSEA in the germline V gene. In DNA form, the CDR3 reads TGCAGCGTTGAAGCTCTAAGCTCCTACGAGCAGTACTTC. This gives the protein CSVEALSSYEQYF.

This chain connects TRBV20-1 to TRBJ1-2; D is possibly TRBD1 (5 bases). Trimming shortened V by 1 base and J by 4 bases, and 10 bases separated the two germline ends. Germline loops: CDR1 DFQATT, CDR2 SNEGSKA (reference sequence). The CDR3 consists of 13 residues. CDR3 sequence: CSARAMTAYGYTF. In nucleotides, the CDR3 is TGCAGTGCTAGAGCTATGACAGCCTATGGCTACACCTTC.

The chain couples TRBV3-1 to TRBJ2-1; unclear D gene. V lost 1 base to trimming and J lost 2 bases, with 9 bases between them. CDR3 length: 15 residues. Germline V gene data show CDR1 as LGHDT and CDR2 as YNNKEL (reference sequence). The CDR3 protein is CASSQGVLPYNEQFF. Written as DNA, the CDR3 is TGTGCCAGCAGCCAAGGAGTACTCCCCTACAATGAGCAGTTCTTC.

V gene TRBV4-1 combines with J gene TRBJ2-1; TRBD2 is a possible D gene (5 bases). Trimming stripped 3 bases from V and 3 bases from J, with 12 bases between. Germline V gene data show CDR1 as MGHRA and CDR2 as YSYEKL. This CDR3 is 15 amino acids long. CDR3 region: CASSQLIRDYNEQFF. The CDR3 coding sequence is TGCGCCAGCAGCCAGCTGATCCGGGACTACAATGAGCAGTTCTTC.

This chain links TRBV4-1 with TRBJ2-7, with D perhaps TRBD2 (5 bases). Looked up from germline, CDR1 is MGHRA and CDR2 is YSYEKL. CDR3 length: 17 residues. The ends were cut back, 0 bases at V and 5 bases at J, with 20 bases in the middle. The CDR3 DNA reads as TGCGCCAGCAGCCAAGATGGTGGGAGACCGCCGGGTGACGAGCAGTACTTC. Amino acids: CASSQDGGRPPGDEQYF.

This chain links TRBV29-1 with TRBJ2-7; 10 bases are a match to TRBD1. There are 14 residues in the CDR3. Germline-derived CDR1 and CDR2 are SQVTM and ANQGSEA. V shed 3 bases and J 1 base; nucleotides not matched to a gene: 3. Here the CDR3 reads CSVDGTGESYEQYF. CDR3 coding DNA: TGCAGCGTTGATGGGACAGGGGAGTCCTACGAGCAGTACTTC.

This chain connects TRBV6-5 to TRBJ2-5; TRBD1 matches at 9 bases. Per the germline V gene, CDR1 is MNHEY and CDR2 is SVGAGI. The trim removed 0 bases at V and 0 bases at J, leaving 8 bases unmatched. This CDR3 has 18 amino acids. The chain's CDR3 is CASSYSSGDRDYQETQYF. The CDR3 DNA follows: TGTGCCAGCAGTTACTCGTCTGGGGACAGGGATTACCAAGAGACCCAGTACTTC.